This T cell receptor beta chain was found in a study of blood T cell repertoires in COVID-19. From germline, CDR1 is MNHNS and CDR2 SASEGT. The CDR3 consists of 16 residues. The authors' processing: Nucleated cell counts were estimated from reference gene primer amplification. The method was immunoSEQ multiplex PCR; TCRdb's version includes in-frame clones alone and lacks a portion of them. That table gives V, J and clone size, and the DNA gave D and trimming. This sample yields some 140,000 clones, of which approximately 80% are seen a single time; 9% to 13% belongs to the top ten. For this clone: A junction end diverges from the germline sequence, so it may reflect a read error.

Seattle patients were enrolled while actively infected and followed longitudinally. The clonotype was recovered from a woman aged 55-70 years with COVID-19, enrolled during active disease. Sequencing was performed on peripheral blood. The rearrangement uses TRBV6-1 and TRBJ2-7, with 10 nucleotides matching TRBD1. As DNA, the CDR3 is TGTGCCAGCAGTCAAGCAAAAGGGACAGGGGTTCACGAGCAGTACTTC. Translation gives CASSQAKGTGVHEQYF.